This entry lists 31 T cell receptor beta chains sequenced from one sample in a study of CXCR3-negative and CXCR3-positive naive CD8 T cells. Broader study findings: More hydrophobic TRB CDR3s were found in CXCR3-positive naive cells than in CXCR3-negative naive cells.

These receptors lack a known antigen. Libraries of TRB cDNA were made by 5' RACE and carried UMIs. TCRdb re-called the 5' RACE reads, yielding one record per CDR3 amino acid sequence without DNA. The sample shows under 150,000 distinct CDR3 sequences, and about 0.54% sits with its ten largest clones. The sample was naive CXCR3+ CD8+ T cells from blood. Specified subset: CD45RO-CCR7+CD27+CD95- naive CD8+ T cells expressing CXCR3 (TNR3+). The receptor source for this set is a human donor in good health. Some clones in this sample may be carry-over from other donors' samples.

CDR3 in amino acids: CASSLDSLSDQPQHF. The chain links TRBV7-9 to TRBJ1-5; TCRdb gives TRBD1 as the D gene, but with no DNA this cannot be confirmed. The germline V gene has CDR1 SEHNR and CDR2 FQNEAQ (reference sequence). The CDR3 runs 15 residues.

The chain links TRBV29-1 to TRBJ1-5. The CDR3 runs 14 residues. Germline V gene data show CDR1 as SQVTM and CDR2 as ANQGSEA. CDR3 sequence reads: CSVALDWGNQPQHF.

The genes are TRBV28 and TRBJ2-7; TCRdb's D call of TRBD1 is untestable without DNA. The CDR3 has 14 amino acids. CDR1 is MDHEN, CDR2 SYDVKM, per germline. CDR3 in amino acids: CASSSGTDSYEQYF.

This chain joins TRBV2 and TRBJ2-7. The germline V gene has CDR1 SNHLY and CDR2 FYNNEI. The length of the CDR3 is 15 residues. This CDR3 reads CASSEGQAGSYEQYF.

The V and J genes are TRBV7-9 and TRBJ1-1; TCRdb designates TRBD1, a call that cannot be tested without DNA. The CDR3 has 17 amino acids. CDR1 and CDR2 (germline): SEHNR, FQNEAQ (reference sequence). CDR3 sequence: CASSLIVSGGGNTEAFF.

The V call is TRBV29-1, the J call TRBJ2-7. Germline-derived CDR1 and CDR2 are SQVTM and ANQGSEA. CDR3 length: 11 residues. The CDR3 sequence is CSVESGVEQYF.

This chain connects TRBV7-3 to TRBJ1-6; TCRdb gives TRBD1 as the D gene, but with no DNA this cannot be confirmed. The CDR3 spans 14 residues. In germline, CDR1 is SGHTA, CDR2 FQGTGA. The CDR3 protein is CASAAAGPDSPLHF.

The chain links TRBV29-1 to TRBJ2-7; TCRdb's D call of TRBD2 is untestable without DNA. Germline CDR1 reads SQVTM; CDR2 reads ANQGSEA. CDR3 length equals 13 residues. CDR3 amino acids: CSVRGSLWGEQYF.

The chain uses TRBV28 and TRBJ2-2; TCRdb designates TRBD2, a call that cannot be tested without DNA. Germline V gene data show CDR1 as MDHEN and CDR2 as SYDVKM. This CDR3 contains 16 residues. The CDR3 region is CASSPIPLGVLGELFF.

CDR3 region: CASSWAGQIGSYEQYF. The chain couples TRBV11-2 to TRBJ2-7; TCRdb selects TRBD1, and the lack of DNA leaves this call unchecked. CDR3 size: 16 residues. Germline-derived CDR1 and CDR2 are SGHAT and FQNNGV.

The chain combines TRBV20-1 with TRBJ2-7; TCRdb indicates TRBD2, and absent DNA this call remains unverified. This CDR3 is built from 15 residues. Germline V gene data show CDR1 as DFQATT and CDR2 as SNEGSKA (reference sequence). CDR3 sequence reads: CSALGWDFPSYEQYF.

This rearrangement joins TRBV12-3 or TRBV12-4 to TRBJ2-3; TCRdb's D gene call, TRBD1, goes unchecked for lack of DNA. The CDR3 is 15 residues long. The CDR3 sequence is CASLSLDRASDTQYF.

The CDR3: CASSHGTGETQYF. The chain combines TRBV13 with TRBJ2-5; TCRdb proposes TRBD1, but this gene call is untestable without DNA. Germline V CDR1 and CDR2: PRHDT, FYEKMQ (reference sequence). There are 13 residues in the CDR3.

The genes are TRBV12-3 or TRBV12-4 and TRBJ2-1; as DNA is missing, the TRBD1 call by TCRdb cannot be tested. The CDR3 covers 16 residues. This CDR3 is CASSPFSGTLNNEQFF.

The V call is TRBV5-4, the J call TRBJ2-1; no DNA is available, so the TRBD1 call from TCRdb remains unchecked. The germline V gene has CDR1 SGHNT and CDR2 YYREEE (reference sequence). The CDR3 sequence is 14 residues long. The CDR3 spells CASSFRTGDNEQFF.

The CDR3 here is CASSLSGGRDTQYF. The rearrangement links TRBV11-1 to TRBJ2-3; TCRdb lists TRBD1, though no DNA is available to test this call. The CDR3 runs 14 residues. Looked up from germline, CDR1 is SGHAT and CDR2 is FQDESV (reference sequence). Full variable domain (rest looked up from reference TRBV11-1 and TRBJ2-3): EAEVAQSPRYKITEKSQAVAFWCDPISGHATLYWYRQILGQGPELLVQFQDESVVDDSQLPKDRFSAERLKGVDSTLKIQPAELGDSAMYLCASSLSGGRDTQYFGPGTRLTVL.

The V call is TRBV28, the J call TRBJ2-7; the D gene TCRdb calls, TRBD1, cannot be checked with no DNA. The CDR3 length is 13 residues. Germline V gives CDR1 MDHEN, CDR2 SYDVKM. The CDR3 protein is CASSLTPKGSQYF. Complete variable domain (other parts from reference TRBV28 and TRBJ2-7): DVKVTQSSRYLVKRTGEKVFLECVQDMDHENMFWYRQDPGLGLRLIYFSYDVKMKEKGDIPEGYSVSREKKERFSLILESASTNQTSMYLCASSLTPKGSQYFGPGTRLTVT.

The V call is TRBV30, the J call TRBJ1-1. The CDR3 loop spans 14 amino acids. The germline V gene encodes CDR1 GTSNPN and CDR2 SVGIG (reference sequence). The CDR3 sequence is CAWTSIGMNTEAFF.

This chain uses TRBV20-1 with TRBJ2-1; TCRdb returns TRBD1, unconfirmable since there is no DNA. Germline V gives CDR1 DFQATT, CDR2 SNEGSKA (reference sequence). The CDR3 loop spans 16 amino acids. CDR3 loop: CSAQLGLSRSYNEQFF.

The chain uses TRBV29-1 and TRBJ1-2. The CDR3 loop spans 13 amino acids. CDR1 and CDR2 (germline): SQVTM, ANQGSEA. CDR3 loop: CSVEYGDDYGYTF.

The rearrangement links TRBV20-1 to TRBJ2-7; TCRdb reports TRBD2, a call that lacks DNA to check it against. This CDR3 is 13 amino acids long. Germline V CDR1 and CDR2: DFQATT, SNEGSKA (reference sequence). This chain's CDR3 is CSARGLRGYEQYF.

The V gene is TRBV2, the J gene TRBJ2-1; TCRdb calls TRBD2, which cannot be checked without DNA. Looked up from germline, CDR1 is SNHLY and CDR2 is FYNNEI. The CDR3 length is 17 residues. CDR3 amino acids: CASSEVLAGPSYNEQFF.

The chain has TRBV7-6 and TRBJ2-2; the D call from TCRdb, TRBD1, cannot be confirmed without DNA. The CDR3 covers 11 residues. Germline loops: CDR1 SGHVS, CDR2 FNYEAQ. The CDR3: CASSPGVGLFF.

This chain links TRBV18 with TRBJ1-2. From germline, CDR1 is KGHSH and CDR2 LQKENI. This CDR3 contains 19 residues. Here the CDR3 reads CASSPRVYGNDTFSYGYTF.

The chain combines TRBV4-3 with TRBJ2-7; the TCRdb call, TRBD2, lacks DNA for checking. This CDR3 contains 15 residues. Germline CDR1 is LGHNA and CDR2 is YSLEER. The CDR3 reads CASSQDRDSSYEQYF.

The rearrangement uses TRBV6-2 or TRBV6-3 and TRBJ2-1; TCRdb selects TRBD2, and the lack of DNA leaves this call unchecked. This CDR3 is 15 amino acids long. Germline V gene lookup returns CDR1 MNHEY and CDR2 SVGEGT. CDR3 sequence: CASTLGLGSYNEQFF.

V is TRBV5-6 and J is TRBJ2-2; lacking DNA, the TRBD2 call made by TCRdb goes unchecked. Germline CDR1 SGHDT, CDR2 YYEEEE. CDR3 size: 17 residues. CDR3 sequence reads: CASSSIFLDSNTGELFF.

This chain joins TRBV29-1 and TRBJ2-7; TCRdb names TRBD1, which stays unverified in the absence of DNA. The CDR3 contains 13 residues. Germline assignment: CDR1 SQVTM and CDR2 ANQGSEA. CDR3 in amino acids: CSATGTGSYEQYF.

The V and J genes are TRBV29-1 and TRBJ2-7. The CDR3 extends over 11 amino acids. CDR1 SQVTM and CDR2 ANQGSEA come from the germline V gene. The CDR3 sequence is CSVEATHEQYF.

The rearrangement joins TRBV14 to TRBJ1-3. The CDR3 covers 13 residues. CDR1 SGHDN and CDR2 FVKESK come from the germline V gene. The CDR3 loop is CASRAVSGNTIYF.

The V call is TRBV30, the J call TRBJ2-7; TCRdb's assignment of TRBD2 cannot be checked, as there is no DNA. The CDR3 is made up of 13 amino acids. Germline V lookup: CDR1 GTSNPN, CDR2 SVGIG (reference sequence). The CDR3 sequence: CAWSQAGDYEQYF.